This passage covers 17 T cell receptor beta chains from one sample sequenced in a study of T cell responses to AZD1222 COVID-19 vaccine. Here immunoSEQ multiplex PCR was the method, and the copy in TCRdb shows in-frame clones only, minus some. Of some 250,000 clones in the sample, approximately 94% are singletons; the top ten hold roughly 0.6%. The source was peripheral blood, collected 28 days after the second AZD1222 dose. The receptors originated from an adult who received the AZD1222 COVID-19 vaccine.

The chain has TRBV19 and TRBJ1-5, with D maybe TRBD1 (6 bases). CDR3 length: 13 residues. Germline V gene lookup returns CDR1 LNHDA and CDR2 SQIVND (reference sequence). V gave up 5 bases and J gave up 6 bases, with 11 bases separating them. CDR3 bases: TGTGCCAGTAGTGAACAGGGACCTCAGCCCCAGCATTTT. Translated: CASSEQGPQPQHF.

The V gene is TRBV7-8, the J gene TRBJ2-3; the match to TRBD2 covers 12 bases. The germline CDR1 and CDR2 sequences are SGHVS and FQNEAQ. V gave up 4 bases and J gave up 9 bases; unmatched junction bases: 5. The CDR3 is 14 residues long. The CDR3 here is CASSYRLAGETQYF. CDR3 coding DNA: TGTGCCAGCAGCTACCGACTAGCGGGAGAGACGCAGTATTTT.

V and J are TRBV15 and TRBJ1-5, with a tentative D call TRBD1 (5 bases). Between the trimmed V and J ends, which lost 3 bases and 6 bases, there was a span of 18 bases. Per germline, CDR1 LNHNV and CDR2 YYDKDF (reference sequence). The CDR3 sequence is 16 residues long. CDR3 DNA sequence: TGTGCCACCAGCAGCAGAGGGGTCAAGGGGACTCAGCCCCAGCATTTT. This gives the protein CATSSRGVKGTQPQHF. The whole variable domain, remainder taken from reference TRBV15 and TRBJ1-5, is DAMVIQNPRYQVTQFGKPVTLSCSQTLNHNVMYWYQQKSSQAPKLLFHYYDKDFNNEADTPDNFQSRRPNTSFCFLDIRSPGLGDTAMYLCATSSRGVKGTQPQHFGDGTRLSIL.

The V gene is TRBV7-9, the J gene TRBJ2-5; D may match TRBD1 or TRBD2 (5 bases each). Germline assignment: CDR1 SEHNR and CDR2 FQNEAQ (reference sequence). The CDR3 spans 12 residues. CDR3 in DNA: TGTGCAAGCGAGGGGCTCCAAGAGACCCAGTACTTC. Protein: CASEGLQETQYF.

This sequence joins TRBV4-2 and TRBJ2-2, with D maybe TRBD1 (6 bases). CDR1 is LGHNA and CDR2 is YNFKEQ in the germline V gene. There are 17 residues in the CDR3. V was clipped by 0 bases and J by 4 bases, with 15 bases between them. This CDR3 is CASSQDRDKQFTGELFF. CDR3 coding DNA: TGTGCCAGCAGCCAAGATCGGGACAAACAGTTCACCGGGGAGCTGTTTTTT.

This clone came up a few times. The V gene is TRBV5-1, the J gene TRBJ2-3, with unresolved D. The CDR3 extends over 13 amino acids. V was shortened by 5 bases and J by 4 bases, with 11 bases between the two germline ends. The germline V gene encodes CDR1 SGHRS and CDR2 YFSETQ. CDR3 region: CASSNQAADTQYF. In DNA form, the CDR3 reads TGCGCCAGCAGTAATCAAGCAGCAGATACGCAGTATTTT.

The chain is built from TRBV3-1 (or the pseudogene TRBV3-2) and TRBJ1-6; 7 bases are shared with TRBD1. The trim removed 5 bases at V and 9 bases at J, leaving 7 bases unmatched. From germline, CDR1 is LGHDT and CDR2 YNNKEL (reference sequence). The CDR3 extends over 14 amino acids. DNA of the CDR3: TGTGCCAGCAGCGAGACGGGACAGATTTCACCCCTCCACTTT. Protein sequence: CASSETGQISPLHF.

The chain is built from TRBV15 and TRBJ2-7, with D possibly being TRBD1 or TRBD2 (5 bases each). Germline V gene data show CDR1 as LNHNV and CDR2 as YYDKDF (reference sequence). The length of the CDR3 is 14 residues. The ends were cut back, 5 bases at V and 2 bases at J, with 13 bases in the middle. CDR3 residues: CATSGLDKTYEQYF. Here the CDR3 DNA reads TGTGCCACCAGCGGACTGGACAAAACCTACGAGCAGTACTTC. Full variable domain (missing parts from reference TRBV15 and TRBJ2-7): DAMVIQNPRYQVTQFGKPVTLSCSQTLNHNVMYWYQQKSSQAPKLLFHYYDKDFNNEADTPDNFQSRRPNTSFCFLDIRSPGLGDTAMYLCATSGLDKTYEQYFGPGTRLTVT.

The V call is TRBV5-1, the J call TRBJ2-5; TRBD2 matches at 8 bases. This CDR3 contains 16 residues. The trim removed 0 bases at V and 2 bases at J, leaving 6 bases unmatched. Germline V gives CDR1 SGHRS, CDR2 YFSETQ. DNA of the CDR3: TGCGCCAGCAGCTTGGGTTTTAGCGGGAATCAAGAGACCCAGTACTTC. This sequence encodes CASSLGFSGNQETQYF. The full variable domain, completed using reference TRBV5-1 and TRBJ2-5, is KAGVTQTPRYLIKTRGQQVTLSCSPISGHRSVSWYQQTPGQGLQFLFEYFSETQRNKGNFPGRFSGRQFSNSRSEMNVSTLELGDSALYLCASSLGFSGNQETQYFGPGTRLLVL.

This clone was detected ten times or more. The same CDR3 arises from other DNA sequences in this sample as well. J is TRBJ2-7 and V is TRBV27, with TRBD2 matching over 10 bases. With 2 bases clipped from V and 0 bases from J, the junction kept 1 base outside the gene matches. Germline V gives CDR1 MNHEY, CDR2 SMNVEV (reference sequence). This CDR3 contains 15 residues. The CDR3 DNA is TGTGCCAGCAGTTTACTAGCGGGGGACTCCTACGAGCAGTACTTC. Protein: CASSLLAGDSYEQYF.

This chain links TRBV7-8 with TRBJ1-6; D not certain. V was cut by 2 bases and J by 10 bases, with 9 bases left in between. The CDR3 spans 13 residues. CDR1 is SGHVS, CDR2 FQNEAQ, per germline. CDR3 sequence: CASSLLGRSPLHF. CDR3 bases: TGTGCCAGCAGCTTATTAGGGAGATCACCCCTCCACTTT.

CDR3 loop: CASRGVGQPQHF. The CDR3 nucleotides are TGTGCCAGCAGGGGGGTAGGGCAGCCCCAGCATTTT. J is TRBJ1-5 and V is TRBV27; maybe TRBD1 (5 bases). The length of the CDR3 is 12 residues. V lost 6 bases and J 7 bases, leaving 10 bases between the germline ends. Germline loops: CDR1 MNHEY, CDR2 SMNVEV (reference sequence).

The chain is built from TRBV7-8 and TRBJ1-2; the match to TRBD1 covers 9 bases. CDR1 is SGHVS, CDR2 FQNEAQ, per germline. The V and J ends lost 5 bases and 6 bases, in that order; junction bases with no gene match: 4. There are 13 residues in the CDR3. The CDR3 coding sequence is TGTGCCAGCAGCGGACAGGGGAGGAATGGCTACACCTTC. Translating gives CASSGQGRNGYTF. Supplemented by reference TRBV7-8 and TRBJ1-2, the full variable domain reads GAGVSQSPRYKVAKRGQDVALRCDPISGHVSLFWYQQALGQGPEFLTYFQNEAQLDKSGLPSDRFFAERPEGSVSTLKIQRTQQEDSAVYLCASSGQGRNGYTFGSGTRLTVV.

The chain employs TRBV5-1 and TRBJ2-7; TRBD2 matches at 13 bases. The CDR3 runs 14 residues. CDR1 and CDR2 from the germline V gene are SGHRS and YFSETQ. J gave up 2 bases and V 4 bases, and 0 bases lay outside the gene matches. CDR3 amino acids: CASSTSGGAYEQYF. CDR3 coding DNA: TGCGCCAGCAGCACTAGCGGGGGGGCCTACGAGCAGTACTTC.

The rearrangement links TRBV29-1 to TRBJ1-1; TRBD1 is a possible D gene (5 bases). This CDR3 spans 14 amino acids. Germline V gene sequence: CDR1 SQVTM, CDR2 ANQGSEA. V was trimmed by 4 bases and J by 5 bases, leaving 17 bases between them. CDR3 loop: CSVVVSGRGTEAFF. CDR3 nucleotides: TGCAGCGTTGTAGTATCGGGGCGTGGAACTGAAGCTTTCTTT.

This chain links TRBV5-1 with TRBJ2-7; 10 bases agree with TRBD1. The ends lost 5 bases at V and 5 bases at J; junction bases unmatched: 7. Looked up from germline, CDR1 is SGHRS and CDR2 is YFSETQ. The CDR3 is made up of 14 amino acids. CDR3 DNA: TGCGCCAGCAGTCGGACAGGGGGATCGCACGAGCAGTACTTC. Translating it yields CASSRTGGSHEQYF.

This chain connects TRBV5-1 to TRBJ2-2; 14 nucleotides line up with TRBD2. CDR1 is SGHRS and CDR2 is YFSETQ in the germline V gene. Unmatched junction bases numbered 8, after V lost 4 bases and J lost 6 bases. This CDR3 has 17 amino acids. DNA for the CDR3: TGCGCCAGCAGCCCGGGACTAGCGGGAGTCATTGCCGGGGAGCTGTTTTTT. Translating gives CASSPGLAGVIAGELFF. Together with reference TRBV5-1 and TRBJ2-2, the CDR3 gives the full variable domain: KAGVTQTPRYLIKTRGQQVTLSCSPISGHRSVSWYQQTPGQGLQFLFEYFSETQRNKGNFPGRFSGRQFSNSRSEMNVSTLELGDSALYLCASSPGLAGVIAGELFFGEGSRLTVL.